These T cell receptor beta chains were read from a single sample in a study of cytomegalovirus exposure and HLA in healthy donors. Profiling relied on immunoSEQ multiplex PCR, and the TCRdb table lists in-frame clones only, not all of them. This sample yields about 160,000 clones, of which over 80% are seen a single time; approximately 1.8% belongs to the top ten. Input material: PBMCs. Every receptor here comes from a human donor in good health. CDR3s include the opening cysteine and the closing phenylalanine or tryptophan. D genes are given only for firm matches. Some rows have no size entry. The others give once, few or many, or a class for an expanded clone.

cdr3_nt,cdr3_aa,d_call,clone_size,j_call,v_call
TGTGCTAGTGGTTTGCGGCAGGGGTCCGGGGAGCTGTTTTTT,CASGLRQGSGELFF,NA,once,TRBJ2-2,TRBV12-5
TGCGCCAGCAGTTCACGGACAGGGAACACAGATACGCAGTATTTT,CASSSRTGNTDTQYF,TRBD1,once,TRBJ2-3,TRBV5-1
TGCGCCAGCAGCTCCCGGACTAGCGCTCAAGAGACCCAGTACTTC,CASSSRTSAQETQYF,TRBD2,NA,TRBJ2-5,TRBV5-1
TGTGCTAGTGGTTTCAGGATGGGGGGGGGCTATGGCTACCCCTTC,CASGFRMGGGYGYPF,NA,NA,TRBJ1-2,TRBV12-5
TGTGCCAGCAGTTACTCTACAGTGAACACTGAAGCTTTCTTT,CASSYSTVNTEAFF,NA,NA,TRBJ1-1,TRBV6-5
TGTGCCATCAGTGGGGGGACAGGGGCGACTAGCACAGATACGCAGTATTTT,CAISGGTGATSTDTQYF,TRBD1,NA,TRBJ2-3,TRBV10-3
TGTGCCAGCTCGCCGACAGCGCCTCGGGATTCACCCCTCCACTTT,CASSPTAPRDSPLHF,NA,NA,TRBJ1-6,TRBV18
TGCGCCAGCAGCGCCGGACAGGGGCTCAACTATGGCTACACCTTC,CASSAGQGLNYGYTF,TRBD1,NA,TRBJ1-2,TRBV5-1
TGTGCCAGCAGTATTAACCTCGGGGGGGGCGGAAACACCATATATTTT,CASSINLGGGGNTIYF,NA,NA,TRBJ1-3,TRBV27
TGTGCCAGCAGTTACGGGACAGGGATGAACAATCAGCCCCAGCATTTT,CASSYGTGMNNQPQHF,TRBD1,NA,TRBJ1-5,TRBV6-6
TGTGCCAGCAGCTTGGGGCTAGCAGGTGAGCAGTTCTTC,CASSLGLAGEQFF,NA,NA,TRBJ2-1,TRBV5-6
TGTGCCAGCAGTTACGCGGGGGCCTACACAGATACGCAGTATTTT,CASSYAGAYTDTQYF,NA,few,TRBJ2-3,TRBV6-6
TGCAGCGTGTACTCTGGGGCCAACGTCCTGACTTTC,CSVYSGANVLTF,NA,few,TRBJ2-6,TRBV29-1
TGTGCCAGCAGTCCGGGGGAGAGCTCCTACGAGCAGTACTTC,CASSPGESSYEQYF,NA,NA,TRBJ2-7,TRBV5-4
TGTGCCAGCTCTACTAGCGGGGGCCCCAGTCACCCGTATTTT,CASSTSGGPSHPYF,TRBD2,NA,TRBJ2-3,TRBV9
TGCGCCAGCAGCTCGGGACTCGGGTCCTACGAGCAGTACTTC,CASSSGLGSYEQYF,NA,once,TRBJ2-7,TRBV5-1
TGTGCCAGTAGTATACAAGGACAGGGGAGCTACGAGCAGTACTTC,CASSIQGQGSYEQYF,TRBD1,NA,TRBJ2-7,TRBV19
TGTGCCAGCAGCCAGAGAACAGTCTCCTACAATGAGCAGTTCTTC,CASSQRTVSYNEQFF,NA,NA,TRBJ2-1,TRBV5-6
TGCGCCAGCACACTAGGACAGGGCGGGGATACGCAGTATTTT,CASTLGQGGDTQYF,TRBD1,NA,TRBJ2-3,TRBV5-1
TGCGCCAGCAGCCAAGATCTAGCGGGGGGGCCGTACGAGCAGTACTTC,CASSQDLAGGPYEQYF,TRBD2,NA,TRBJ2-7,TRBV4-3
TGCAGTGCCCGGAGGACTGAAGCTTTCTTT,CSARRTEAFF,NA,NA,TRBJ1-1,TRBV20-1
TGTGCCAGCAGCTCGGGGGGTCCCGACTTT,CASSSGGPDF,NA,few,TRBJ1-1,TRBV7-9